Presented here are 25 T cell receptor beta chains from one specimen sequenced in a study of blood T cell repertoires in COVID-19. Profiling relied on immunoSEQ multiplex PCR, and the TCRdb table lists in-frame clones only, not all of them. The sample shows approximately 330,000 clones, roughly 86% of them seen only once. Source material: peripheral blood. The origin of the receptors is a man younger than 40 with COVID-19, enrolled during active disease.

The rearrangement links TRBV11-2 to TRBJ2-2; TRBD1 might be the D (5 bases). The germline V gene encodes CDR1 SGHAT and CDR2 FQNNGV. V was cut by 2 bases and J by 5 bases, with 9 bases left in between. This CDR3 spans 14 amino acids. CDR3 nucleotide sequence: TGTGCCAGCAGCTTACAGGGTGGTACCGGGGAGCTGTTTTTT. This codes for CASSLQGGTGELFF.

In this sample, this clone turned up once. The V and J genes are TRBV5-4 and TRBJ1-1; TRBD1 matches at 7 bases. V lost 3 bases, J lost 3 bases, and 8 bases stayed unmatched. There are 15 residues in the CDR3. CDR1 SGHNT and CDR2 YYREEE come from the germline V gene (reference sequence). In nucleotides, the CDR3 is TGTGCCAGCAGCTCAAGACAGGGAGCGGACACTGAAGCTTTCTTT. It is translated as CASSSRQGADTEAFF.

The chain carries TRBV19 and TRBJ1-5; no reliable D call. Trimming stripped 7 bases from V and 1 base from J, with 11 bases between. Germline V gives CDR1 LNHDA, CDR2 SQIVND (reference sequence). The CDR3 covers 14 residues. CDR3 loop: CASTPRGSNQPQHF. The CDR3, as DNA: TGTGCCAGTACCCCCCGAGGGAGCAATCAGCCCCAGCATTTT. Combining the CDR3 with reference TRBV19 and TRBJ1-5 gives the whole variable domain DGGITQSPKYLFRKEGQNVTLSCEQNLNHDAMYWYRQDPGQGLRLIYYSQIVNDFQKGDIAEGYSVSREKKESFPLTVTSAQKNPTAFYLCASTPRGSNQPQHFGDGTRLSIL.

The chain employs TRBV5-1 and TRBJ2-7; maybe TRBD1 (6 bases). Germline CDR1 SGHRS, CDR2 YFSETQ. Trimming left V 1 base short and J 1 base short, with 9 bases between. CDR3 length equals 14 residues. CDR3 region: CASSLQGISYEQYF. The CDR3 DNA reads as TGCGCCAGCAGCTTGCAGGGGATATCCTACGAGCAGTACTTC.

Concerning this clone: The sample carries other DNA sequences with the same CDR3. The genes are TRBV11-3 and TRBJ2-3; 10 bases fit TRBD1. This CDR3 has 16 amino acids. V dropped 1 base and J dropped 3; count of bases not matched to a gene: 4. From germline, CDR1 is SGHNT and CDR2 YENEEA. CDR3 coding DNA: TGTGCCAGCAGCTTAGGAGACAGGGGGCGAACAGATACGCAGTATTTT. Translated, it gives CASSLGDRGRTDTQYF.

The chain employs TRBV2 and TRBJ1-4; no reliable D call. Looked up from germline, CDR1 is SNHLY and CDR2 is FYNNEI. Trimming cost V 4 bases and J 0 bases, with 9 bases left between them. The CDR3 is 15 amino acids. The CDR3 DNA is TGTGCCAGCAGTGCTCGGTCCGCAACTAATGAAAAACTGTTTTTT. As protein: CASSARSATNEKLFF.

The chain combines TRBV11-2 with TRBJ2-5, with 8 positions matching TRBD2. Trimming cost V 3 bases and J 4 bases; bases outside gene matches: 7. Germline-derived CDR1 and CDR2 are SGHAT and FQNNGV. This CDR3 contains 15 residues. The CDR3 loop reads CASSFGTGGRETQYF. The CDR3 DNA sequence: TGTGCCAGCAGCTTCGGGACGGGGGGGCGAGAGACCCAGTACTTC.

This chain joins TRBV29-1 and TRBJ2-5; 7 nucleotides line up with TRBD2. The CDR3 sequence is 14 residues long. Germline trimming cut 5 bases from V and 4 bases from J; bases unmatched to any gene: 10. CDR1 SQVTM and CDR2 ANQGSEA come from the germline V gene. The DNA for the CDR3 is TGCAGCGTTCGACCGGGCGGGAGTTCAGAGACCCAGTACTTC. It specifies CSVRPGGSSETQYF.

V gene TRBV5-6 combines with J gene TRBJ2-7; D is perhaps TRBD1 (6 bases). The CDR3 covers 15 residues. V lost 5 bases, J lost 1 base, and 16 bases lay in between. The germline CDR1 and CDR2 sequences are SGHDT and YYEEEE. In DNA form, the CDR3 reads TGTGCCAGCAGACGGGACATCGAAGGGTCCTACGAGCAGTACTTC. This codes for CASRRDIEGSYEQYF.

The J gene is TRBJ1-3, the V gene TRBV9; the D gene is possibly TRBD1 (5 bases). Germline V lookup: CDR1 SGDLS, CDR2 YYNGEE. The CDR3 contains 18 residues. The germline V and J ends were trimmed by 3 bases and 0 bases, with 19 bases remaining between them. This CDR3 reads CASSGGGGPKASGNTIYF. CDR3 coding DNA: TGTGCCAGCAGCGGTGGGGGGGGACCTAAAGCCTCTGGAAACACCATATATTTT.

This clone was observed once. This rearrangement joins TRBV7-9 to TRBJ2-1, with D perhaps matching TRBD2 (6 bases). CDR1 and CDR2 from the germline V gene are SEHNR and FQNEAQ (reference sequence). The length of the CDR3 is 13 residues. Deletions cut 5 bases from V and 10 bases from J, with 15 bases between. The CDR3 DNA reads TGTGCCAGCAGCCCAGGGACTTTGGAAGAGCAGTTCTTC. Encoded protein: CASSPGTLEEQFF. Variable domain in full (rest from reference TRBV7-9 and TRBJ2-1): DTGVSQNPRHKITKRGQNVTFRCDPISEHNRLYWYRQTLGQGPEFLTYFQNEAQLEKSRLLSDRFSAERPKGSFSTLEIQRTEQGDSAMYLCASSPGTLEEQFFGPGTRLTVL.

This rearrangement joins TRBV6-5 to TRBJ2-7; weak D call: TRBD1 (6 bases). This CDR3 comprises 12 residues. V was pared by 9 bases and J by 3 bases, with 12 bases between. The germline V gene has CDR1 MNHEY and CDR2 SVGAGI. CDR3 in amino acids: CASVRTDYEQYF. In nucleotides, the CDR3 is TGTGCCAGTGTAAGGACAGACTACGAGCAGTACTTC.

This chain joins TRBV18 and TRBJ2-7, with D maybe TRBD2 (6 bases). V was clipped by 3 bases and J by 3 bases, with 12 bases between them. This CDR3 has 14 amino acids. Germline V gene data show CDR1 as KGHSH and CDR2 as LQKENI. The CDR3 sequence: CASSPGLAVYEQYF. The CDR3 nucleotides are TGTGCCAGCTCACCGGGACTTGCCGTCTACGAGCAGTACTTC.

V and J are TRBV11-2 and TRBJ2-1; 8 positions match TRBD1. This CDR3 region has 15 residues. V trimming: 5 bases; J trimming: 1 base; junction bases outside the gene matches: 4. Germline V gene data show CDR1 as SGHAT and CDR2 as FQNNGV. The CDR3 spells CASSITGGSYNEQFF. CDR3 bases: TGTGCCAGCAGCATCACAGGGGGATCCTACAATGAGCAGTTCTTC.

V gene TRBV5-1 combines with J gene TRBJ2-7; D is ambiguous. The germline V and J ends were trimmed by 5 bases and 2 bases, with 20 bases remaining between them. From germline, CDR1 is SGHRS and CDR2 YFSETQ. CDR3 length: 16 residues. In DNA form, the CDR3 reads TGCGCCAGCAGGAGCGCCATTCTTCAAGCCCCCTACGAGCAGTACTTC. It yields the protein CASRSAILQAPYEQYF.

This rearrangement joins TRBV7-9 to TRBJ2-3, with 9 positions matching TRBD2. The CDR3 extends over 16 amino acids. Looked up from germline, CDR1 is SEHNR and CDR2 is FQNEAQ (reference sequence). V lost 1 base and J lost 5; bases outside the gene matches: 7. The CDR3 sequence is CASSLGVAGVIDTQYF. The CDR3 DNA reads as TGTGCCAGCAGCTTAGGGGTAGCGGGAGTAATAGATACGCAGTATTTT.

The V gene is TRBV25-1, the J gene TRBJ2-5; D is perhaps TRBD2 (6 bases). The CDR3 is 17 residues long. Germline V lookup: CDR1 MGHDK, CDR2 SYGVNS. Trimming took off 6 bases at V and 2 bases at J, with 22 bases between the two ends. DNA of the CDR3: TGTGCCAGCAGCGAACAAAGGGCCTGGCGGGAACAAGAGACCCAGTACTTC. This sequence encodes CASSEQRAWREQETQYF.

The V call is TRBV28, the J call TRBJ2-7, with 8 bases aligning to TRBD1. Losses at the gene ends were 5 bases for V and 3 bases for J; bases not matched to a gene: 6. CDR1 MDHEN and CDR2 SYDVKM come from the germline V gene. The CDR3 loop spans 14 amino acids. The CDR3, as DNA: TGTGCCAGCAGTCCACAGGGGGGAGGCTACGAGCAGTACTTC. Residues: CASSPQGGGYEQYF.

The chain employs TRBV6-5 and TRBJ2-2; TRBD1 is a possible D gene (5 bases). Germline CDR1 is MNHEY and CDR2 is SVGAGI. This CDR3 comprises 16 residues. With 2 bases removed from V and 3 bases from J, the gap between germline ends came to 13 bases. The CDR3 DNA is TGTGCCAGCAGTTACCCACAAGGACATTACACCGGGGAGCTGTTTTTT. Its translation: CASSYPQGHYTGELFF.

The CDR3 sequence is CSVTTGYYEQYF. The CDR3 DNA reads as TGCAGCGTGACGACAGGTTACTACGAGCAGTACTTC. V is TRBV29-1 and J is TRBJ2-7; a possible D gene is TRBD1 (6 bases). The length of the CDR3 is 12 residues. Germline loops: CDR1 SQVTM, CDR2 ANQGSEA. V was cut by 6 bases and J by 3 bases, with 12 bases left in between.

This rearrangement joins TRBV7-2 to TRBJ2-7, with 8 bases lining up with TRBD1. This CDR3 comprises 16 residues. J lost 0 bases, V lost 2 bases, and 6 bases had no gene match. Germline values: CDR1 SGHTA, CDR2 FQGNSA. CDR3 in DNA: TGTGCCAGCAGCTTACGTCAGGGGGCTAGCTCCTACGAGCAGTACTTC. It encodes CASSLRQGASSYEQYF.

The table lists this clone with a count of one. V gene TRBV4-3 combines with J gene TRBJ2-1, with a weak D call TRBD1 (5 bases). The CDR3 has 16 amino acids. From germline, CDR1 is LGHNA and CDR2 YSLEER. V shed 0 bases and J shed 4 bases, with 13 bases lying between them. This CDR3 reads CASSQDPPRQYNEQFF. CDR3 bases: TGCGCCAGCAGCCAAGACCCCCCTCGACAGTACAATGAGCAGTTCTTC.

The V call is TRBV7-3, the J call TRBJ2-5; 9 nucleotides line up with TRBD1. Germline-derived CDR1 and CDR2 are SGHTA and FQGTGA. This CDR3 has 16 residues. Trimming took 2 bases from V and 5 from J; bases not matched to a gene: 9. The CDR3 DNA reads TGTGCCAGCAGCTTAGTGGGACAGGGCTTTTACGAGACCCAGTACTTC. Protein product: CASSLVGQGFYETQYF.

The genes are TRBV6-5 and TRBJ1-3, with D unclear. Per germline, CDR1 MNHEY and CDR2 SVGAGI. The CDR3 sequence is 14 residues long. V lost 4 bases and J 2 bases, leaving 9 bases between the germline ends. The CDR3 protein is CASSSSGAGNTIYF. For the CDR3, the DNA is TGTGCCAGCAGTTCGTCGGGTGCTGGAAACACCATATATTTT.

The CDR3 DNA follows: TGTGCCAGCAGTTACTTAGGGGTTAGCAATCAGCCCCAGCATTTT. Translated: CASSYLGVSNQPQHF. The rearrangement links TRBV6-6 to TRBJ1-5, with D possibly matching TRBD1 (5 bases). V lost 1 base and J 0 bases, leaving 7 bases between the germline ends. CDR1 and CDR2 from the germline V gene are MNHNY and SVGAGI (reference sequence). The CDR3 runs to 15 residues.